The TCR beta chain under discussion was sequenced for a study of T cells after yellow fever vaccination. As for the study in general: The authors prepared low-cell-number fractions using SMART-Seq v4 Ultra Low Input.

V lost 5 bases and J 3 bases, leaving 16 bases between the germline ends. The CDR3 has 15 residues. Germline CDR1 reads MNHNS; CDR2 reads SASEGT. TCRdb used MiXCR to reprocess the 5' RACE reads, holding one entry per CDR3 protein. The sample lists more than 450,000 distinct CDR3 sequences, 21% occurring once. This TCR was recovered from a man aged 18 to 35 who received the YFV17D yellow fever vaccine. Sequencing used PBMCs, obtained approximately 22 days after the first yellow fever vaccination. This chain connects TRBV6-1 to TRBJ2-5; D might be TRBD2 (6 bases). For the CDR3, the DNA is TGTGCCAGCAGTCCCTCACTAGCTACGGAAGAGACCCAGTACTTC. It is translated as CASSPSLATEETQYF.